A selection of T cell receptor beta chains follows, all from one sample in a study of T cells in Graves' hyperthyroidism and ophthalmopathy. One entry per CDR3 protein, called by TCRdb with MiXCR from the multiplex PCR reads. This sample yields 730,000 or so distinct CDR3 sequences, of which roughly a sixth are seen a single time; over 15% belongs to the top ten. The sequenced sample was blood. All receptors derive from a woman aged 50 to 60 with Graves' hyperthyroidism that later progressed to Graves' ophthalmopathy. The CDR3 runs from the conserved cysteine through the conserved F or W. The order of the fields is CDR3 DNA, CDR3 protein, clone size, J gene, V gene, D gene. A D gene is named only where the DNA matches it firmly. A row's size may be missing; if present it is once, few, many or a size class.

TGTGCCAGTGGGGAGGGGAATTTGAACACTGAAGCTTTCTTT | CASGEGNLNTEAFF | few | TRBJ1-1 | TRBV19 | NA
TGCAGCGTTTTAGGGGGGGACACTGAAGCTTTCTTT | CSVLGGDTEAFF | few | TRBJ1-1 | TRBV29-1 | NA
TGCAGTGCTAGTCGGGACGCTGAAGCTTTCTTT | CSASRDAEAFF | many | TRBJ1-1 | TRBV20-1 | NA
TGTGCCAGCAGCCCCACGCAAACAGGGTATGGTGAAAAACTGTTTTTT | CASSPTQTGYGEKLFF | many | TRBJ1-4 | TRBV11-2 | NA
TGCGCCAGCAGCCAGAGAAACAGGGGAAGACAAGAAAAACTGTTTTTT | CASSQRNRGRQEKLFF | NA | TRBJ1-4 | TRBV4-1 | TRBD1
TGTGCCAGCAGTTTTAGACAGGACCACGGGGAGCTGTTTTTT | CASSFRQDHGELFF | few | TRBJ2-2 | TRBV27 | NA
TGTGCCAGCAGGGTCTCAAGCTCTGGAAACACCATATATTTT | CASRVSSSGNTIYF | NA | TRBJ1-3 | TRBV11-2 | NA
TGTGCCAGCAGAAAGGTTCTAGCCTCTCGAAACACCATATATTTT | CASRKVLASRNTIYF | NA | TRBJ1-3 | TRBV11-3 | NA
TGTGCCAGCAACCGAGTAAACACTGAAGCTTTCTTT | CASNRVNTEAFF | many | TRBJ1-1 | TRBV2 | NA
TGTGCCAGCAGCTGGGAACTACAGGGGGCTCTGATGAACACTGAAGCTTTCTTT | CASSWELQGALMNTEAFF | many | TRBJ1-1 | TRBV7-8 | TRBD1
TGTGCCAGCAGCTTCGTTCTAGCGGGATCCACAGATACGCAGTATTTT | CASSFVLAGSTDTQYF | many | TRBJ2-3 | TRBV11-2 | TRBD2
TGTGCCAGCAGTTACCCGGAACTCGAGCAGTACTTC | CASSYPELEQYF | NA | TRBJ2-7 | TRBV6-9 | NA
TGCGCCAGCAGCTTCCAGGGGTACACCGGGGAGCTGTTTTTT | CASSFQGYTGELFF | many | TRBJ2-2 | TRBV5-1 | NA
TGCAGCGTTGACCATGGACGTCAAGAGACCCAGTACTTC | CSVDHGRQETQYF | NA | TRBJ2-5 | TRBV29-1 | NA
TGTGCCAGCAGCGTAGCACAGACCAGTAATTCACCCCTCCACTTT | CASSVAQTSNSPLHF | NA | TRBJ1-6 | TRBV9 | NA
TGCGCCAGCAGATCGTCTGCCGGGGACACTGAAGCTTTCTTT | CASRSSAGDTEAFF | many | TRBJ1-1 | TRBV10-1 | NA